This T cell receptor (beta chain) was identified during a study of graft-versus-host responses after intestinal transplantation. A word on this clone: Its antigen is still unknown.

The table came from immunoSEQ multiplex PCR; TCRdb's copy has only in-frame clones and leaves some out. The sample yields about 99,000 clones, roughly 93% seen once. Losses at the gene ends were 4 bases for V and 1 base for J; bases not matched to a gene: 2. There are 14 residues in the CDR3. Per germline, CDR1 SGDLS and CDR2 YYNGEE. V and J are TRBV9 and TRBJ2-7; 10 bases are shared with TRBD2. The sequence came from a human donor who received an intestinal transplant. Sequences were derived from unstimulated CD8+ T cells sorted from spleen or lymph node cells, sampled before intestinal transplant. CDR3 residues: CASSSGGASYEQYF. In nucleotides, the CDR3 is TGTGCCAGCAGCAGCGGGGGGGCTTCCTACGAGCAGTACTTC. Full variable domain (rest looked up from reference TRBV9 and TRBJ2-7): DSGVTQTPKHLITATGQRVTLRCSPRSGDLSVYWYQQSLDQGLQFLIQYYNGEERAKGNILERFSAQQFPDLHSELNLSSLELGDSALYFCASSSGGASYEQYFGPGTRLTVT.